This T cell receptor beta chain was identified during a study of T cell repertoires in cytomegalovirus infection. Per the germline V gene, CDR1 is SEHNR and CDR2 is FQNEAQ (reference sequence). V was pared by 7 bases and J by 6 bases, with 8 bases of the junction left unmatched. The CDR3 contains 13 residues. Using its own MiXCR run on the reads, TCRdb lists one record per CDR3 protein. The sample holds around 530,000 distinct CDR3 sequences, approximately 25% seen once. The TCR sequence derives from a human donor in good health (CMV status not recorded). Some clones in this sample may be carry-over from other donors' samples. This chain uses TRBV7-9 with TRBJ2-7, with TRBD1 identical over 8 bases. The source material was PBMCs. The CDR3 coding sequence is TGTGCCAGCAACGCCGACAGGGGCCCCGAGCAGTACTTC. The encoded protein is CASNADRGPEQYF.